This record looks at one T cell receptor beta chain sequence and its context. Its antigen is undetermined. The data were taken from a study of blood T cells in healthy people across ages. Study results and limitations: Estimates drawn from one million T cells were deemed to understate diversity.

Next came a second PCR, run for about 7 to 12 cycles, which used a sample-barcoded 5' primer along with a J-beta primer mix. TCRdb fed the 5' RACE reads into MiXCR, producing one record per CDR3 protein. Of about 2 million distinct CDR3 sequences listed, about 49% are singletons. CDR3 length equals 16 residues. The junction had 9 bases not matched to a gene; V was cut back by 3 bases and J by 6 bases. Sequenced material: blood. The receptor was isolated from a woman aged 40 to 55 in good health. V usage is TRBV12-3 or TRBV12-4 and J usage is TRBJ2-3, with TRBD2 matching 10 bases. The CDR3 region is CASSFGASGGRDTQYF. The CDR3 DNA reads as TGTGCCAGCAGTTTTGGGGCTAGCGGGGGTCGGGATACGCAGTATTTT.